This T cell receptor beta chain comes out of a study of blood T cell repertoires in COVID-19 (dated by TCRdb to 2018 to 2021). With respect to the entire study: Samples from collaborators originated in the United States, Italy and Spain and spanned both the acute and convalescent phases of COVID-19. HLA class I and class II types, where available, came from metadata supplied by the sample provider rather than from assay-based typing. Deeply sampled blood TCRbeta repertoires from subjects exposed to, actively infected with, or recovered from COVID-19 were included in the dataset. The repertoires were released in a freely available public database meant as a resource for research on the immune response to SARS-CoV-2. Samples came from the ongoing ImmuneRACE study (first 160 participants) plus 1,254 subjects from 6 global collaborators. Sample metadata almost always included a de-identified subject ID, COVID-19 status, age in years and sex. The prospective study material was composed of cDNA or gDNA derived from T cells, B-cell-depleted T cells, or PBMCs. What the research found in general, with its limitations: How much clinical and demographic metadata was included differed by source and by participant, and the metadata was provided uncurated.

TCRbeta CDR3 regions were amplified from genomic DNA using the immunoSEQ Assay, a bias-controlled multiplex PCR. The source study handled its data this way. The number of nucleated cells in each sample was estimated by amplification of reference gene primers within the assay. Sequence reads were collapsed and filtered to measure the absolute abundance of every unique TCRbeta CDR3 rearrangement. Productive Simpson clonality was computed per sample as the square root of Simpson's diversity index over productive rearrangements. Not all clones reach the TCRdb copy of this immuneACCESS table, which keeps in-frame sequences only. Checked studies attribute under half of the gap to unresolved V genes and leave the rest unexplained. V and J calls and clone size are those listed in that table; D and trimming were worked out from the DNA. Across this sample there are almost 350,000 clones, with roughly 90% seen only once. The top ten clones comprise about 0.94% of the sample.

In the prospective study, participants were roughly 18 to 95 years old, resided in approximately 25 geographic areas of the United States, and were enrolled through a virtual design. In the prospective study, cohorts were assigned on the basis of participant-reported clinical history obtained from a screening survey and a study questionnaire. Exposed participants were defined as having been in contact with someone with a PCR-confirmed or clinician-diagnosed COVID-19 case within 2 weeks of study entry. Each participant in the prospective study had whole blood, serum and a nasopharyngeal or oropharyngeal swab collected by mobile phlebotomists. Prospective study participants could optionally give additional blood draws and questionnaires over an approximately two-month period. Prospective study blood samples were shipped either frozen or at room temperature before DNA extraction. This clone was recorded once. Its antigen is unknown. Base-call qualities are not available, and no considerably larger clone is one nucleotide away.

CDR1 LGHNA and CDR2 YNFKEQ are derived from the germline V gene. The CDR3 covers 17 residues, taking in both the cysteine and the phenylalanine. The read is trimmed to its CDR3 DNA, 51 bases read in frame from base 1. Clipping removes 0 bases from V and 8 bases from J, with 12 as the unmatched junction base count. Here the chain combines TRBV4-2 and TRBJ2-1; TRBD2 lines up with 8 middle nucleotides. Sequences were obtained from PBMCs or T cells enriched from blood (not recorded which). The clonotype was recovered from a woman aged 25 to 45 who had been exposed to COVID-19. The CDR3 reads CASSQEYGRDLTDEQFF. The base sequence is TGTGCCAGCAGCCAAGAATACGGGAGGGACCTTACTGATGAGCAGTTCTTC.